Presented here are 12 T cell receptor beta chains from one specimen sequenced in a study of blood T cell repertoires in COVID-19. Assay used: immunoSEQ multiplex PCR; TCRdb lists only in-frame clones, some missing. The sample carries around 50,000 clones, about four fifths recorded once. Material: peripheral blood. The receptors were gathered from a woman between 55 and 75 years old with acute or convalescent COVID-19.

The CDR3 loop reads CASSRNTGSDNEKLFF. The CDR3 DNA is TGTGCCAGCAGCCGGAACACAGGGTCTGATAATGAAAAACTGTTTTTT. The chain uses TRBV27 and TRBJ1-4; tentatively, D is TRBD1 (6 bases). This CDR3 comprises 16 residues. Germline-derived CDR1 and CDR2 are MNHEY and SMNVEV (reference sequence). V shed 6 bases and J shed 4 bases, with 18 bases lying between them.

This clone was observed a single time. J is TRBJ1-2 and V is TRBV3-1 (or the pseudogene TRBV3-2); TRBD1 matches at 7 bases. The CDR3 is made up of 16 amino acids. Germline CDR1 LGHDT, CDR2 YNNKEL (reference sequence). J was trimmed by 2 bases and V by 3 bases; bases with no gene match: 9. CDR3 sequence (DNA): TGTGCCAGCAGCCAGGCTGACAGGGCCGGAAACTATGGCTACACCTTC. Its translation is CASSQADRAGNYGYTF.

The rearrangement joins TRBV12-5 to TRBJ1-3; 9 bases match TRBD1. V lost 2 bases and J lost 8; bases outside the gene matches: 7. CDR1 and CDR2 (germline): LGHNT, FRNRAP. The CDR3 length is 15 residues. The CDR3 bases are TGTGCTAGTGGTTTGCCCCGACAGGGGGGCCACACCATATATTTT. It codes for CASGLPRQGGHTIYF.

Here the CDR3 DNA reads TGCAGCGTTGAAGTTGCCAGCGGAGCTGCTTACAATGAGCAGTTCTTC. The encoded protein is CSVEVASGAAYNEQFF. This chain links TRBV29-1 with TRBJ2-1; D perhaps matches TRBD2 (5 bases). The germline V gene has CDR1 SQVTM and CDR2 ANQGSEA. There are 16 residues in the CDR3. Trimming pared 1 base from V and 4 bases from J, leaving 17 bases between.

The rearrangement uses TRBV2 and TRBJ2-1; D unclear. CDR1 is SNHLY and CDR2 is FYNNEI in the germline V gene. Trimming removed 9 bases at V and 0 bases at J, with 15 bases between. This CDR3 has 15 amino acids. CDR3 amino acids: CARAHTAPSYNEQFF. CDR3 sequence (DNA): TGTGCCAGGGCCCATACAGCACCCTCCTACAATGAGCAGTTCTTC.

This clone was observed once. The V call is TRBV19, the J call TRBJ1-4; D perhaps matches TRBD1 (6 bases). The CDR3 loop spans 13 amino acids. The germline V and J ends were trimmed by 10 bases and 0 bases, with 9 bases remaining between them. From germline, CDR1 is LNHDA and CDR2 SQIVND (reference sequence). As DNA, the CDR3 is TGTGCCACCAGGACAGCAACTAATGAAAAACTGTTTTTT. The encoded protein is CATRTATNEKLFF.

V and J are TRBV5-1 and TRBJ2-1; 7 bases agree with TRBD1. The germline gives CDR1 SGHRS, CDR2 YFSETQ. The ends lost 0 bases at V and 2 bases at J; junction bases unmatched: 2. The CDR3 length is 15 residues. The CDR3 loop reads CASSLEGTAYNEQFF. The DNA for the CDR3 is TGCGCCAGCAGCTTGGAGGGGACAGCCTACAATGAGCAGTTCTTC.

In its sample, this clone was seen once. The chain links TRBV19 to TRBJ1-3; D is unresolved. The V and J ends lost 3 bases and 0 bases respectively, with 6 bases between them. Germline V gene lookup returns CDR1 LNHDA and CDR2 SQIVND (reference sequence). This CDR3 comprises 14 residues. CDR3 in amino acids: CASSIRVSGNTIYF. Written as DNA, the CDR3 is TGTGCCAGTAGTATCCGCGTCTCTGGAAACACCATATATTTT.

This clone was recorded once. The chain recombines TRBV6-6 with TRBJ2-4; tentative D call: TRBD2 (5 bases). The CDR3 is 15 residues long. Trimming took 7 bases from V and 0 from J, leaving 13 bases between them. The germline gives CDR1 MNHNY, CDR2 SVGAGI (reference sequence). CDR3 region: CASTPGGLAKNIQYF. DNA of the CDR3: TGTGCCAGCACCCCCGGAGGTCTAGCCAAAAACATTCAGTACTTC.

This clone was counted only a few times. CDR3 DNA sequence: TGTGCCATCAGAGAACAGGGGTTCAATCAGCCCCAGCATTTT. It codes for CAIREQGFNQPQHF. The chain links TRBV10-3 to TRBJ1-5; 7 bases agree with TRBD1. Germline CDR1 is ENHRY and CDR2 is SYGVKD. J lost 3 bases, V lost 6 bases, and 5 bases had no gene match. CDR3 length: 14 amino acids.

CDR3 nucleotides: TGTGCCAGCAGCCAAGCATACAGGGGGCGCGGGAGCGAGCAGTACTTC. The encoded protein is CASSQAYRGRGSEQYF. The J gene is TRBJ2-7, the V gene TRBV3-1 (or the pseudogene TRBV3-2), with TRBD1 matching over 9 bases. V shed 1 base and J 6 bases; nucleotides not matched to a gene: 10. CDR3 length: 16 residues. Looked up from germline, CDR1 is LGHDT and CDR2 is YNNKEL (reference sequence).

The chain uses TRBV6-2 or TRBV6-3 and TRBJ1-5; D might be TRBD1 (5 bases). In germline, CDR1 is MNHEY, CDR2 SVGEGT. With 7 bases removed from V and 7 bases from J, the gap between germline ends came to 20 bases. The CDR3 covers 15 residues. CDR3 region: CASTPTGGSRQPQHF. The CDR3 region has the DNA TGTGCCAGCACCCCTACCGGGGGGTCAAGGCAGCCCCAGCATTTT.